The entry below describes one T cell receptor (beta chain). The antigen is unknown. The sample comes from a study of T cell repertoires in cytomegalovirus infection. Regarding the study as a whole: CMV carriers having the relevant HLA were flagged by cumulative public TCR beta family frequency.

TCRdb recomputed calls from the reads with MiXCR, one row per CDR3 protein. The sample lists some 940,000 distinct CDR3 sequences, more than 25% seen once, with over 12% in the top ten. V shed 2 bases, J shed 6 bases, and the junction held 5 bases outside the gene matches. Germline V gene lookup returns CDR1 MNHEY and CDR2 SMNVEV (reference sequence). This CDR3 spans 15 amino acids. The sequence was obtained from a human donor in good health (CMV status not recorded). Some clones in this sample may be carry-over from other donors' samples. Here the sequenced sample was cultured CD8+ T cells from PBMCs, taken from culture after CMV antigen stimulation. The J gene is TRBJ1-1, the V gene TRBV27; 11 bases agree with TRBD1. CDR3 region: CASSLLGQGVAEAFF. CDR3 coding DNA: TGTGCCAGCAGTTTACTGGGACAGGGGGTCGCTGAAGCTTTCTTT.